One sample yielded the 3 T cell receptor beta chains listed below, sequenced in a study of blood T cell repertoires in COVID-19. This table comes from immunoSEQ multiplex PCR, and its TCRdb copy is limited to in-frame clones, with some not included. Here the sample spans under 85,000 clones, over 70% being singletons. Input material: peripheral blood. The receptors derive from an elderly man with active or convalescent COVID-19.

CDR3 in DNA: TGTGCCAGCAGCCGGAGGGGACTAGCGGGAGTCATCGAGCAGTACTTC. This translates into CASSRRGLAGVIEQYF. This chain links TRBV2 with TRBJ2-7; 14 nucleotides agree with TRBD2. The germline CDR1 and CDR2 sequences are SNHLY and FYNNEI. There are 16 residues in the CDR3. V trimming: 6 bases; J trimming: 6 bases; junction bases outside the gene matches: 10.

The chain has TRBV6-2 or TRBV6-3 and TRBJ1-5; 12 nucleotides agree with TRBD1. The CDR3 contains 16 residues. Looked up from germline, CDR1 is MNHEY and CDR2 is SVGEGT. Trimming cost V 3 bases and J 6 bases; bases outside gene matches: 6. CDR3 residues: CASSYTGTGGPQPQHF. The CDR3 nucleotides are TGTGCCAGCAGTTATACCGGGACAGGGGGCCCTCAGCCCCAGCATTTT.

V usage is TRBV7-2 and J usage is TRBJ1-1; weak D call: TRBD1 (6 bases). Trimming removed 1 base at V and 6 bases at J, with 12 bases between. Germline CDR1 reads SGHTA; CDR2 reads FQGNSA. The CDR3 runs to 14 residues. The CDR3 coding sequence is TGTGCCAGCAGCTTAGTTGGTCAGGGGCCTGAAGCTTTCTTT. Protein sequence: CASSLVGQGPEAFF.